Below, 4 T cell receptor beta chains from the same sample are listed, as sequenced in a study of regulatory T cells in long-lasting Graves disease. Noted time point: newly diagnosed GD, antithyroid drugs for less than 3 months. PBMCs provided the RNA from which the TCR library was made. The authors built TCR beta libraries using iRepertoire HTBI primers and Arm-PCR of CDR3 regions. TCRdb reprocessed the multiplex PCR reads with MiXCR, giving one entry per CDR3 protein. The sample shows roughly 420,000 distinct CDR3 sequences, 16% of them seen only once. The same data also went into a second study, on T cells in Graves' hyperthyroidism and ophthalmopathy.

The source material was peripheral blood mononuclear cells (PBMCs), sampled at new diagnosis, from a patient treated with antithyroid drugs. The receptors were gathered from a woman aged 25-40 years with Graves disease.

This chain connects TRBV9 to TRBJ2-2; 13 bases map to TRBD2. V gave up 3 bases and J gave up 8 bases; unmatched junction bases: 16. Germline V lookup: CDR1 SGDLS, CDR2 YYNGEE. The CDR3 has 19 residues. In DNA, the CDR3 is TGTGCCAGCAGCGCTTTCGATCCGGGACTAGCGGGACTAAGAGGGGAGCTGTTTTTT. Translating gives CASSAFDPGLAGLRGELFF.

This clonotype was detected only a few times. J is TRBJ1-3 and V is TRBV4-1; no clear D. This CDR3 region has 14 residues. The ends were cut back, 1 base at V and 4 bases at J, with 8 bases in the middle. CDR1 is MGHRA and CDR2 is YSYEKL in the germline V gene. For the CDR3, the DNA is TGCGCCAGCAGCCAAGGGGCCAGGGGAAACACCATATATTTT. The encoded protein is CASSQGARGNTIYF.

The chain couples TRBV28 to TRBJ2-1, with 9 bases aligning to TRBD2. J gave up 4 bases and V 4 bases, and 5 bases lay outside the gene matches. The CDR3 contains 15 residues. The germline V gene has CDR1 MDHEN and CDR2 SYDVKM. CDR3 region: CASSSGTSRYNEQFF. The CDR3 nucleotides read TGTGCCAGCAGTTCGGGGACTAGCAGGTACAATGAGCAGTTCTTC.

This clonotype was seen only a few times. This chain uses TRBV6-5 with TRBJ2-5; tentative D call: TRBD1 (6 bases). V was shortened by 2 bases and J by 3 bases, with 13 bases between the two germline ends. CDR3 length equals 15 residues. The germline V gene encodes CDR1 MNHEY and CDR2 SVGAGI. The CDR3: CASSYTSGVEETQYF. CDR3 bases: TGTGCCAGCAGTTACACATCAGGGGTGGAAGAGACCCAGTACTTC.